The 2 T cell receptor beta chains below were found in one sample sequenced in a study of shared T cell receptors in the human thymus. Generated by immunoSEQ multiplex PCR, the TCRdb table keeps only in-frame clones and is missing some. The sample shows approximately 400,000 clones, approximately 95% of them seen only once. Sequences were obtained from thymocytes. These receptors all stem from a human donor.

About this clone: A read error may account for a junction end that differs from germline. The V call is TRBV27, the J call TRBJ1-5; possible D gene TRBD1, 6 bases. Germline CDR1 MNHEY, CDR2 SMNVEV (reference sequence). The CDR3 sequence is 20 residues long. The CDR3 nucleotides are TGTGTCAGCAGTTCCCTTCACCAGGGGTCGACCCCTAATAGCAATCAGCCCCAGCATTTT. It translates to CVSSSLHQGSTPNSNQPQHF.

This clone was counted once. The chain couples TRBV10-2 to TRBJ2-1; D gene uncertain. CDR1 WSHSY and CDR2 SAAADI come from the germline V gene. This CDR3 region has 14 residues. Trimming pared 6 bases from V and 4 bases from J, leaving 13 bases between. The CDR3: CASSLLKIYNEQFF. The CDR3 region has the DNA TGCGCCAGCAGCCTCCTAAAAATTTACAATGAGCAGTTCTTC.